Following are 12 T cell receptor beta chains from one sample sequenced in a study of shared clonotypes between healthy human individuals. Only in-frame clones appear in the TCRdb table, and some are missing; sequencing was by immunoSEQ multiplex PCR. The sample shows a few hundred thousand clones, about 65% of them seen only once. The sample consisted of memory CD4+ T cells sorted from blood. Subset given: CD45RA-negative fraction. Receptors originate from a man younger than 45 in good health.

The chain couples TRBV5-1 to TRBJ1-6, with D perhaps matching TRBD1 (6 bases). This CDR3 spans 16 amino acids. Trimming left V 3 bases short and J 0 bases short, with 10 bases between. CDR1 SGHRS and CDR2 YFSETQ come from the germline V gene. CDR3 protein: CASSSQGSSYNSPLHF. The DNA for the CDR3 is TGCGCCAGCAGCTCTCAGGGGAGCTCCTATAATTCACCCCTCCACTTT.

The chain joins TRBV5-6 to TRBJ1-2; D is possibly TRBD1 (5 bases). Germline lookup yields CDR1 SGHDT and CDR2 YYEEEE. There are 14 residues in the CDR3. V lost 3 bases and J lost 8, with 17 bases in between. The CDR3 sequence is CASSSTSGWGGYTF. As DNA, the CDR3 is TGTGCCAGCAGCTCTACGAGCGGGTGGGGGGGCTACACCTTC.

The CDR3 nucleotides read TGTGCCAGCAGCCCACGTGACCTGAACACTGAAGCTTTCTTT. Translation gives CASSPRDLNTEAFF. V gene TRBV13 combines with J gene TRBJ1-1; D not resolved. The CDR3 totals 14 residues. The ends were cut back, 5 bases at V and 0 bases at J, with 10 bases in the middle. Germline values: CDR1 PRHDT, CDR2 FYEKMQ (reference sequence).

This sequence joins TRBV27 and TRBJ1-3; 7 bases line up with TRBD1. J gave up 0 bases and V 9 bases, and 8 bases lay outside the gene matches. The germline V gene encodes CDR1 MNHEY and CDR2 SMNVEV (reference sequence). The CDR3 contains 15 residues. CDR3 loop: CASRDRYFSGNTIYF. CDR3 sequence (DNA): TGTGCCAGTAGGGACAGATACTTCTCTGGAAACACCATATATTTT.

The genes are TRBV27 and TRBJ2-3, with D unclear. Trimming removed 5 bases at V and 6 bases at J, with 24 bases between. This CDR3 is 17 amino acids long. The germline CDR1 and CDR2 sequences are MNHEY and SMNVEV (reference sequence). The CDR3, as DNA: TGTGCCAGCAGTCCACGTCCCACCTTTCGATGGTTGGATACGCAGTATTTT. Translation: CASSPRPTFRWLDTQYF.

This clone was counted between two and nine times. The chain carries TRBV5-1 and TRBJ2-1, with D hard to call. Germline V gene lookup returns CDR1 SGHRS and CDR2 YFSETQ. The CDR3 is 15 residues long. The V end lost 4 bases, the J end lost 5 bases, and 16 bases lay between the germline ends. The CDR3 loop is CASSPDRQNHNEQFF. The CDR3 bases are TGCGCCAGCAGCCCGGACCGCCAAAACCACAATGAGCAGTTCTTC.

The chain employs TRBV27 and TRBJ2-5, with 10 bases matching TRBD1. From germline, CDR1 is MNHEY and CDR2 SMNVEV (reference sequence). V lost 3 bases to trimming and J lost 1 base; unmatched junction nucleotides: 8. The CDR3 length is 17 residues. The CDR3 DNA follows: TGTGCCAGCAGTTTTGGCTCGGGACAGGGGTTCCAAGAGACCCAGTACTTC. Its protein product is CASSFGSGQGFQETQYF.

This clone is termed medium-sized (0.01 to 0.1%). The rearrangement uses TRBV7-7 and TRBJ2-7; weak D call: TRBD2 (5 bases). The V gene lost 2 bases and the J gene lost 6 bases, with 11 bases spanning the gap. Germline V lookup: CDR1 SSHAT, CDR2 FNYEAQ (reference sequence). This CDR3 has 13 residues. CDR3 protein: CASSLTGVGEQYF. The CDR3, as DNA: TGTGCCAGCAGCTTAACCGGGGTCGGCGAGCAGTACTTC.

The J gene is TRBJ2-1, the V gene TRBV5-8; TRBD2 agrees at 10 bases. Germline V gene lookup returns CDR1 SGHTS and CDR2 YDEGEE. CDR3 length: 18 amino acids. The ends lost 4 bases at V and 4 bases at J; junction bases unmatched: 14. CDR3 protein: CASSAPSASGRIYNEQFF. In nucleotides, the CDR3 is TGTGCCAGCAGCGCTCCCTCGGCTAGCGGGAGAATTTACAATGAGCAGTTCTTC.

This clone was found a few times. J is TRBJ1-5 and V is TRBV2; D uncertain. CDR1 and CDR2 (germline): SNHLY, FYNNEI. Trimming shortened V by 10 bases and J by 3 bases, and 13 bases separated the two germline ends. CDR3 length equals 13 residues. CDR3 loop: CATAREDNQPQHF. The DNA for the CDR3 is TGTGCCACAGCGAGGGAGGACAATCAGCCCCAGCATTTT.

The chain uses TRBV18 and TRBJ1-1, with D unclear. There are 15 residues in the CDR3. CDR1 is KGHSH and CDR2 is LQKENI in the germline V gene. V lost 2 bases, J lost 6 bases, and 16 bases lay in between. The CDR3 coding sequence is TGTGCCAGCTCACCAAATATGGTCAGCGACGCTGAAGCTTTCTTT. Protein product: CASSPNMVSDAEAFF. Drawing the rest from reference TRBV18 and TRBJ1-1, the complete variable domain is NAGVMQNPRHLVRRRGQEARLRCSPMKGHSHVYWYRQLPEEGLKFMVYLQKENIIDESGMPKERFSAEFPKEGPSILRIQQVVRGDSAAYFCASSPNMVSDAEAFFGQGTRLTVV.

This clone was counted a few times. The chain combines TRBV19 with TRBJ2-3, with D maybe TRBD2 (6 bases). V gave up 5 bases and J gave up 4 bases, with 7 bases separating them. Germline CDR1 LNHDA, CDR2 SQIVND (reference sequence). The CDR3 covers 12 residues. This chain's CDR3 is CASSSGADTQYF. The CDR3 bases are TGTGCCAGTAGTTCGGGGGCAGATACGCAGTATTTT. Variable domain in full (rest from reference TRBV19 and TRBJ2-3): DGGITQSPKYLFRKEGQNVTLSCEQNLNHDAMYWYRQDPGQGLRLIYYSQIVNDFQKGDIAEGYSVSREKKESFPLTVTSAQKNPTAFYLCASSSGADTQYFGPGTRLTVL.